This T cell receptor beta chain was identified in a study of CD8 T cells in ankylosing spondylitis. Study findings and constraints: There were earlier reports of some motif variants in reactive arthritis synovial fluid and blood.

This clonotype occurred a few times. Its matching antigen is unknown. Libraries for TCR beta were made by quantitative 5'-RACE with molecular barcodes. MiXCR, applied by TCRdb to the 5' RACE reads, yields one record per CDR3 protein. Among 300,000 to 400,000 distinct CDR3 sequences listed, 14% to 15% were seen once. Per the germline V gene, CDR1 is SGHVS and CDR2 is FQNEAQ. Trimming cost V 5 bases and J 2 bases, with 26 bases left between them. The CDR3 covers 19 residues. The sequenced sample consisted of blood, either unsorted or a sorted T cell fraction (not recorded which). This chain connects TRBV7-8 to TRBJ2-3, with TRBD1 as a possible D gene (9 bases). The TCR comes from a male donor with ankylosing spondylitis or in good health (not recorded which). CDR3 coding DNA: TGTGCCAGCAGCCCGGGGGGGAGTTCCGGGACAGGGTTCACAGATACGCAGTATTTT. This codes for CASSPGGSSGTGFTDTQYF.